Listed below are T cell receptor beta chains from one sample, sequenced in a study of CD8 T cells in ankylosing spondylitis. TCRdb analysed the 5' RACE reads with MiXCR anew, one entry per CDR3 protein. The table includes 150,000 to 250,000 distinct CDR3 sequences, 13% detected once. The material sequenced was blood, either unsorted or a sorted T cell fraction (not recorded which). These receptors were taken from a male donor with ankylosing spondylitis or in good health (not recorded which). The CDR3 runs from the conserved cysteine through the conserved F or W. The D gene is left open where the match is weak. Clone size is stated in some rows and not others, as once, few, many or a class when expanded.

TRBV6-2/TRBV6-3,TRBJ2-5,few,15,TRBD2,TGTGCCAGCAGTTACTACGTAGCGGGGAAGGAGACCCAGTACTTC,CASSYYVAGKETQYF
TRBV20-1,TRBJ1-5,few,11,.,TGCAGTGCCGGGGATCCCAAGCCCCAGCATTTT,CSAGDPKPQHF
TRBV4-1,TRBJ2-3,many,15,TRBD2,TGCGCCAGCACAGCAAGCGGGGGAAGCACAGATACGCAGTATTTT,CASTASGGSTDTQYF
TRBV7-9,TRBJ1-2,once,14,.,TGTGCCAGCAGCCAGCCGGACAGCCCGGATGGCTACACCTTC,CASSQPDSPDGYTF
TRBV12-5,TRBJ1-3,many,17,.,TGTGCTAGTGGTTTGTCCCACAGCGTTCACTCTGGAAACACCATATATTTT,CASGLSHSVHSGNTIYF
TRBV7-9,TRBJ1-5,many,13,.,TGTGCCAGCAGCGGACAGCCGCATCAGCCCCAGCATTTT,CASSGQPHQPQHF
TRBV29-1,TRBJ2-1,.,16,TRBD1,TGCAGCGTTGAGGCGTCCGGGACAGGGGGTTTCGGTGAGCAGTTCTTC,CSVEASGTGGFGEQFF
TRBV3-1,TRBJ1-1,many,14,TRBD1,TGTGCCAGCAGCCACATGGACAGGGGGACTGAAGCTTTCTTT,CASSHMDRGTEAFF
TRBV20-1,TRBJ2-1,.,16,.,TGCAGTGCTAGAGACCCGGACTCACCGTCCTACAATGAGCAGTTCTTC,CSARDPDSPSYNEQFF
TRBV4-1,TRBJ1-2,few,14,.,TGCGCCAGCAGCCAAGGGGGAGTGTTCTATGGCTACACCTTC,CASSQGGVFYGYTF
TRBV27,TRBJ2-7,.,15,TRBD2,TGTGCCAGCAGTCATGACGGGACTAGCGCTCGAGAGCAGTACTTC,CASSHDGTSAREQYF
TRBV12-3/TRBV12-4,TRBJ2-7,many,13,.,TGTGCCAGCAGTTTATCACTCTCCTACGAGCAGTACTTC,CASSLSLSYEQYF
TRBV7-7,TRBJ1-1,many,13,.,TGTGCCAGCAGCAGGACAACGAACACTGAAGCTTTCTTT,CASSRTTNTEAFF
TRBV5-1,TRBJ1-2,few,14,TRBD1,TGCGCCAGCAGCTACGGACAGGGGGCAGACGGCTACACCTTC,CASSYGQGADGYTF
TRBV7-6,TRBJ2-2,few,16,TRBD1,TGTGCCAGCAGCCCCCGACTTACAGGGGGAACCGGGGAGCTGTTTTTT,CASSPRLTGGTGELFF
TRBV19,TRBJ2-7,many,14,TRBD1,TGTGCCAGTAGCGAAGGGACAGGCTCCTACGAGCAGTACTTC,CASSEGTGSYEQYF